Detailed here is one TCR beta chain. Other nucleotide sequences from this sample produce the same CDR3. The record originates from a study of blood T cell repertoires in COVID-19. Background on the study: COVID-19 samples, acute and convalescent, were from the United States, Italy and Spain.

Per the germline V gene, CDR1 is MGHRA and CDR2 is YSYEKL. This CDR3 is 16 amino acids long. V lost 1 base and J 0 bases, leaving 12 bases between the germline ends. Sequenced by immunoSEQ multiplex PCR; TCRdb stores in-frame clones only, minus some. The table records some 150,000 clones, about 80% of them present only once. The receptor was derived from a woman older than 75 with acute or convalescent COVID-19. Input material: peripheral blood. V usage is TRBV4-1 and J usage is TRBJ1-2; D is perhaps TRBD1 (5 bases). CDR3 protein: CASSQGDSQANYGYTF. The CDR3, as DNA: TGCGCCAGCAGCCAAGGGGACTCTCAAGCTAACTATGGCTACACCTTC.